This T cell receptor beta chain was retrieved from a study of T cells in Graves' hyperthyroidism and ophthalmopathy. Study as a whole: At initial diagnosis, before any treatment had begun, peripheral blood was obtained. Findings and limits, study-wide: Ophthalmopathy prediction by the model preceded onset by a median roughly 6 months.

RNA transcripts were the template for amplifying TCR beta CDR3 regions. An initial round of RT-PCR targeting the TCR CDR3 relied on the HTBI primer set. MiXCR, run by TCRdb on the multiplex PCR reads, gives a single entry per CDR3 protein. The table lists 600,000 to 650,000 distinct CDR3 sequences, less than 25% of them singletons. The study included ophthalmopathy patients with Clinical Activity Score at least 3, NOSPECS grade at least 4 and duration under 3 months. Clinical symptoms, serum thyroxine and TRAb, thyroid ultrasound and orbital computed tomography together formed the diagnostic basis. This clonotype was detected ten times or more. Its antigen is not known. The CDR3 contains 15 residues. Germline V CDR1 and CDR2: SEHNR, FQNEAQ (reference sequence). V shed 4 bases and J shed 2 bases, with 12 bases lying between them.

The chain combines TRBV7-9 with TRBJ2-1, with TRBD1 as a possible D gene (5 bases). This clonotype was obtained from a man aged 30 to 39 with Graves' ophthalmopathy. The sample comprised blood. CDR3 amino acids: CASSSVKGTYNEQFF. CDR3 sequence (DNA): TGTGCCAGCAGCTCGGTCAAGGGGACCTACAATGAGCAGTTCTTC.